This T cell receptor beta chain comes out of a study of cytomegalovirus exposure and HLA in healthy donors. Study results and limitations: Accurate HLA-A and HLA-B prediction from TCR beta sequences was reported for most subjects.

The primer mix had 60 Vbeta and 13 Jbeta primers. Clones were read by immunoSEQ multiplex PCR, and TCRdb kept only the in-frame ones, dropping some. Of tens of thousands of clones in the sample, less than 75% are singletons; the top ten hold nearly 25%. With respect to this clone: Its target is not known.

CDR3 size: 16 residues. Per the germline V gene, CDR1 is SGHNT and CDR2 is YYREEE (reference sequence). J lost 3 bases, V lost 0 bases, and 6 bases had no gene match. The receptor's source is a man aged 50 to 59 in good health and CMV-seropositive. The chain is built from TRBV5-4 and TRBJ2-5; 9 bases are shared with TRBD2. Sequencing input: PBMCs. This CDR3 is CASSLVLRGGEETQYF. The CDR3, as DNA: TGTGCCAGCAGCTTGGTTTTGCGGGGGGGTGAAGAGACCCAGTACTTC.